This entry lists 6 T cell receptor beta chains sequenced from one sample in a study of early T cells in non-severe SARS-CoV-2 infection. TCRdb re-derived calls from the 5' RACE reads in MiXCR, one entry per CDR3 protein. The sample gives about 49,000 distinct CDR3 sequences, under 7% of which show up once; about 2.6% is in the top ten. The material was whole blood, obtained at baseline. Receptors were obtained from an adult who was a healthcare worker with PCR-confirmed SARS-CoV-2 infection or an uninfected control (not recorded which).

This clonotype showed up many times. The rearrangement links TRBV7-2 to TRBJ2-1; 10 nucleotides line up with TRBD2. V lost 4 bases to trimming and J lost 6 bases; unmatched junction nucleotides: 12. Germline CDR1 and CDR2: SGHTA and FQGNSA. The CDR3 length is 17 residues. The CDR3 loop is CASSSPGGAGGLNEQFF. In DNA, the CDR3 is TGTGCCAGCAGCTCTCCCGGGGGAGCGGGGGGGCTCAATGAGCAGTTCTTC.

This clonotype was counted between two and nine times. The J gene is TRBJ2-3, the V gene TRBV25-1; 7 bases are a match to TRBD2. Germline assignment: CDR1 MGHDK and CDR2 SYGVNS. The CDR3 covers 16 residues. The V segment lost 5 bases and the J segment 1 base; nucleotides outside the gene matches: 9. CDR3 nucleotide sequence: TGTGCCAGCAGTAATGGGGGGGGATACGGCACAGATACGCAGTATTTT. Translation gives CASSNGGGYGTDTQYF.

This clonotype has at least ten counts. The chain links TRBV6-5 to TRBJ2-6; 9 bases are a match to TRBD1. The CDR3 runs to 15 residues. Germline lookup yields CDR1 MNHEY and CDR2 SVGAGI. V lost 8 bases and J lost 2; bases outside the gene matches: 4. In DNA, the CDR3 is TGTGCCAGCGGAAGGGACAGGGCTGGGGCCAACGTCCTGACTTTC. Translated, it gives CASGRDRAGANVLTF.

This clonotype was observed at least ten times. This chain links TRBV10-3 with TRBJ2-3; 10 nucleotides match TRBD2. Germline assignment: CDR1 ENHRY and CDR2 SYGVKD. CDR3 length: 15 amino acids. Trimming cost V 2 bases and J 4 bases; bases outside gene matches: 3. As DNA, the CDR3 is TGTGCCATCAGTGAGCTAGCGGGGGACCCAGATACGCAGTATTTT. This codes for CAISELAGDPDTQYF.

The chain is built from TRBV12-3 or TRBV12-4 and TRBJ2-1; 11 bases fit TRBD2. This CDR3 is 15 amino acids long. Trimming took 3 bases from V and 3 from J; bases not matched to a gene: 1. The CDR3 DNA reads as TGTGCCAGCAGTTTGACTAGCGGGGTCTACAATGAGCAGTTCTTC. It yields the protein CASSLTSGVYNEQFF.

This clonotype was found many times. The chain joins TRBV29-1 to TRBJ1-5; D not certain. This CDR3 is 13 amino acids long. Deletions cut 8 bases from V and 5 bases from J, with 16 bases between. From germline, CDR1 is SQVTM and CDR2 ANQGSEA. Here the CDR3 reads CSFSDGIDQPQHF. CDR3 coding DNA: TGCAGCTTTTCGGACGGGATCGATCAGCCCCAGCATTTT.